This record looks at one TCR beta chain sequence and its context. Its target is not known. Mismatch with germline at one junction end may stem from a read error. This sample stems from a study of T-cell reconstitution after alpha-beta-depleted transplantation in children. Germline V lookup: CDR1 DFQATT, CDR2 SNEGSKA (reference sequence). The CDR3 consists of 16 residues. The study, taken as a whole, reports: At one year after transplant, newly produced T cells mostly accounted for T-cell counts and diversity. Several hundred graft clones that had expanded were reportedly the source of alpha-beta T cells about two months after transplant.

The library targeted TCRbeta and was prepared with unique molecular identifiers. MiXCR, run by TCRdb on the PCR reads, gives a single entry per CDR3 protein. In the table there are about 440,000 distinct CDR3 sequences, roughly 44% of which are singletons. The clonotype comes from a girl between 2 and 10 years old with aplastic anemia, due to receive a stem cell transplant. Sequencing was performed on PBMCs, taken before TCRalphabeta/CD19-depleted stem cell transplant. The chain couples TRBV20-1 to TRBJ1-1, with TRBD1 as a possible D gene (5 bases). CDR3 nucleotides: TGCAGTGCTAGCCCTCCGACAGCCCTAATGAACACTAAAGCTTTCTTT. This codes for CSASPPTALMNTKAFF.